At least ten counts were recorded for the clone carrying this TCR beta chain. The target antigen is unknown. This sample was included in a study of T-cell reconstitution after alpha-beta-depleted transplantation in children. Findings and caveats of the study: T-cell numbers and diversity one year post-transplant derived largely from freshly generated T cells. Where some patients showed high TCRbeta diversity at day 60, it came from recipient T cells and thymic progenitors that had survived. The origin of alpha-beta T cells about two months after transplant was reportedly several hundred expanded graft clones.

CDR3 length: 17 residues. Germline V lookup: CDR1 MNHEY, CDR2 SVGEGT. V gave up 0 bases and J gave up 7 bases, with 19 bases separating them. As it was prepared, the TCRbeta library received unique molecular identifiers. TCRdb reprocessed the PCR reads via MiXCR and lists one record per CDR3 protein. The repertoire holds roughly 300,000 distinct CDR3 sequences, with around 10% as singletons. V gene TRBV6-2 or TRBV6-3 combines with J gene TRBJ2-1, with a tentative D call TRBD1 (5 bases). The sequence was obtained from a male patient aged 2-15 years who had a stem cell transplant for chronic granulomatous disease, so the T cells may come from the graft donor. The specimen was peripheral blood, collected 180 days after TCRalphabeta/CD19-depleted stem cell transplant. CDR3 protein: CASSYSSHRAQGNEQFF. DNA for the CDR3: TGTGCCAGCAGTTACTCGAGTCACCGGGCTCAGGGTAATGAGCAGTTCTTC.